There are a few counts of the clone carrying this TCR beta chain. The antigen is unknown. Germline values: CDR1 SGHAT, CDR2 FQNNGV. The germline V and J ends were trimmed by 4 bases and 14 bases, with 14 bases remaining between them. CDR3 length: 11 amino acids. This entry comes from a study of molecular identifiers for immune sequencing clone quantification. TCRdb called the PCR reads again in MiXCR, with one record for every CDR3 protein. Found here are about 330,000 distinct CDR3 sequences, roughly 23% of them singletons; the top ten hold around 0.76%. Broader study findings: Over 98% of effector molecules, but under 1% in naive cells, were held by clones with more than 20 RNA copies.

This clonotype was sampled from a human donor in good health. Some libraries in this study had Jurkat cell RNA spiked in. The V and J genes are TRBV11-2 and TRBJ2-5, with a possible D match to TRBD2 (6 bases). Sequenced material: naive CD8+ T cells from blood, with Jurkat cell RNA spiked in. Subset specified: FACS-sorted CD8+CD4-CCR7+CD45RA+ naive T cells. This CDR3 reads CASSSGLLIYF. The CDR3 region has the DNA TGTGCCAGCAGCTCCGGACTACTGATATACTTC.